This T cell receptor beta chain was identified during a study of early T cells in non-severe SARS-CoV-2 infection. Individually, cDNA molecules had unique molecular identifiers attached to them. TCRdb used MiXCR to reprocess the 5' RACE reads, holding one entry per CDR3 protein. In the table there are under 70,000 distinct CDR3 sequences, about 15% of which are singletons. J gave up 0 bases and V 5 bases, and 9 bases lay outside the gene matches. The length of the CDR3 is 17 residues. The germline V gene encodes CDR1 MDHEN and CDR2 SYDVKM. This clonotype has a count of ten or more. This TCR came from an adult who was a healthcare worker with PCR-confirmed SARS-CoV-2 infection or an uninfected control (not recorded which). The specimen was whole blood, collected at baseline. The chain has TRBV28 and TRBJ2-1; 8 nucleotides match TRBD1. In DNA form, the CDR3 reads TGTGCCAGCAGTCCCTGGACAGGGAAAGGCTCCTACAATGAGCAGTTCTTC. Translation: CASSPWTGKGSYNEQFF.